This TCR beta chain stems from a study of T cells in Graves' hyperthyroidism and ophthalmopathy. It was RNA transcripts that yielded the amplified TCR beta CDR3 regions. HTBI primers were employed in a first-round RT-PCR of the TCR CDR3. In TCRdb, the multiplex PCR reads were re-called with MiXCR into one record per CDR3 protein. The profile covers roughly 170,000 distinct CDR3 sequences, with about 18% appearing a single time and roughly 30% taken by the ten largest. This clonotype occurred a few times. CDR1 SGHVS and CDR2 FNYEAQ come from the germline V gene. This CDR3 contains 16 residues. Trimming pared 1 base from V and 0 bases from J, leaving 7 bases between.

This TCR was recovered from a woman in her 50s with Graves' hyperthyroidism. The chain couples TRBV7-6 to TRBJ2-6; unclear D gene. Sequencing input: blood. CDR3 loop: CASSLGVNSGANVLTF. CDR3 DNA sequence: TGTGCCAGCAGCTTAGGGGTTAACTCTGGGGCCAACGTCCTGACTTTC.